This T cell receptor beta chain was identified during a study of blood T cell repertoires in COVID-19. Study background: Samples of COVID-19 (acute and convalescent) were obtained from the United States, Italy and Spain. Sources were T cells, B-cell-depleted T cells, or PBMCs; the material itself was cDNA or gDNA.

Per the original methods: Estimation of nucleated cell counts was performed using reference gene primer amplification. Clones were read by immunoSEQ multiplex PCR, and TCRdb kept only the in-frame ones, dropping some. The V and J calls and clone size come from that table; D and trimming were worked out from the DNA. The sample includes some 300,000 clones, 88% seen only once; the top ten take just under 7%. Trimming removed 6 bases from V and 7 bases from J, with 16 bases in between. The CDR3 sequence is 13 residues long. The germline gives CDR1 SQVTM, CDR2 ANQGSEA. This clone turned up a few times. The chain is built from TRBV29-1 and TRBJ1-5; D possibly corresponds to TRBD1 (6 bases). The sequence was collected from a woman aged 25 to 39 who had recovered from COVID-19. Sequenced input: peripheral blood. The CDR3 bases are TGCAGCGTCGCCGACAGGTCAGAACAGCCCCAGCATTTT. Residues: CSVADRSEQPQHF. Combining the CDR3 with reference TRBV29-1 and TRBJ1-5 gives the whole variable domain SAVISQKPSRDICQRGTSLTIQCQVDSQVTMMFWYRQQPGQSLTLIATANQGSEATYESGFVIDKFPISRPNLTFSTLTVSNMSPEDSSIYLCSVADRSEQPQHFGDGTRLSIL.